Presented here are 8 T cell receptor beta chains from one specimen sequenced in a study of shared clonotypes between healthy human individuals. Method: immunoSEQ multiplex PCR; TCRdb's copy keeps in-frame clones and lacks some. The sample holds around 1.9 million clones, approximately 94% seen once. The naive CD8 fraction comprised CD45RO-negative cells positively selected for CCR7 and excluded terminally differentiated effector memory CD45RA+ cells. The material sequenced was naive CD8+ T cells from PBMCs. All receptors come from a man aged 18-30 years in good health. Some clones in this sample may be carry-over from other donors' samples.

The chain couples TRBV19 to TRBJ1-5, with D uncertain. CDR1 and CDR2 from the germline V gene are LNHDA and SQIVND (reference sequence). With 3 bases removed from V and 7 bases from J, the gap between germline ends came to 10 bases. The CDR3 length is 13 residues. CDR3 sequence reads: CASSIWVPQPQHF. The CDR3 DNA reads as TGTGCCAGTAGTATTTGGGTTCCGCAGCCCCAGCATTTT.

In its sample, this clone was seen once. The chain uses TRBV12-5 and TRBJ2-2, with TRBD2 matching 9 bases. V lost 3 bases to trimming and J lost 3 bases; unmatched junction nucleotides: 11. Germline CDR1 reads LGHNT; CDR2 reads FRNRAP. The CDR3 covers 18 residues. In DNA, the CDR3 is TGTGCTAGTGGTTTCGGGCGGGAGGGAATTATGGACACCGGGGAGCTGTTTTTT. As protein: CASGFGREGIMDTGELFF.

The rearrangement links TRBV27 to TRBJ2-1; TRBD2 aligns across 8 bases. The trim removed 8 bases at V and 0 bases at J, leaving 3 bases unmatched. The CDR3 consists of 14 residues. The V gene's germline CDR1 is MNHEY and CDR2 SMNVEV (reference sequence). The CDR3, as DNA: TGTGCCAGCCATAGCGGGATCTCCTACAATGAGCAGTTCTTC. Translating gives CASHSGISYNEQFF.

The chain couples TRBV27 to TRBJ1-2, with unresolved D. Trimming removed 4 bases from V and 8 bases from J, with 14 bases in between. The CDR3 runs 13 residues. CDR1 MNHEY and CDR2 SMNVEV come from the germline V gene (reference sequence). In DNA, the CDR3 is TGTGCCAGCAGTTCAATCGAAGGATCCGGCTACACCTTC. It translates to CASSSIEGSGYTF.

The V call is TRBV9, the J call TRBJ2-5; TRBD2 matches 10 bases. The CDR3 length is 16 residues. V lost 0 bases and J lost 5; bases outside the gene matches: 7. The germline CDR1 and CDR2 sequences are SGDLS and YYNGEE. CDR3 region: CASSVVSSGRRETQYF. Written as DNA, the CDR3 is TGTGCCAGCAGCGTAGTTTCTAGCGGGAGAAGGGAGACCCAGTACTTC.

This clone occurred once. This rearrangement joins TRBV6-5 to TRBJ1-1; no firm D call. V lost 6 bases, J lost 6 bases, and 20 bases lay in between. CDR3 length: 15 residues. CDR1 is MNHEY and CDR2 is SVGAGI in the germline V gene. CDR3 amino acids: CASSPFGVSRSEAFF. As DNA, the CDR3 is TGTGCCAGCAGCCCCTTCGGGGTATCAAGATCTGAAGCTTTCTTT.

J is TRBJ2-3 and V is TRBV7-6; 12 nucleotides match TRBD2. The germline V gene has CDR1 SGHVS and CDR2 FNYEAQ. The V segment lost 1 base and the J segment 3 bases; nucleotides outside the gene matches: 11. The CDR3 consists of 19 residues. CDR3: CASSLDPLTSGSITDTQYF. CDR3 DNA sequence: TGTGCCAGCAGCTTAGATCCCCTGACTAGCGGGAGTATAACAGATACGCAGTATTTT.

This clone was counted a few times. The CDR3 is CASSTRTNTEAFF. As DNA, the CDR3 is TGTGCCAGCAGCACTAGGACGAACACTGAAGCTTTCTTT. This rearrangement joins TRBV7-9 to TRBJ1-1; D is ambiguous. Trimming cost V 5 bases and J 1 base, with 8 bases left between them. The length of the CDR3 is 13 residues. Germline loops: CDR1 SEHNR, CDR2 FQNEAQ (reference sequence).